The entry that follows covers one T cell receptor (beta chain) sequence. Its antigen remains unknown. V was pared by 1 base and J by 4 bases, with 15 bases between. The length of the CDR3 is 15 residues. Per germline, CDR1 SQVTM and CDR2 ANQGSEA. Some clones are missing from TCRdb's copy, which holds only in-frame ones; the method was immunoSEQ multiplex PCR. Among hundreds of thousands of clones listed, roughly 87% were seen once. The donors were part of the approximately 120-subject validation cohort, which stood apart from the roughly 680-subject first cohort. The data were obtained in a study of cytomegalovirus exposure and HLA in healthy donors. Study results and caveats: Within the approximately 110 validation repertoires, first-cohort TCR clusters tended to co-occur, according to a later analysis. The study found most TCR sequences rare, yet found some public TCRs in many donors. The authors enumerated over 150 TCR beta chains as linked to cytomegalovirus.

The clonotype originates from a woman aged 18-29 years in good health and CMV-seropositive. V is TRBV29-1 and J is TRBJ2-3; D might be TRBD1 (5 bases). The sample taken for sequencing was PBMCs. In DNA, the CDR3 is TGCAGCGTTGAAGCAGGGTTGTATAAATCAGATACGCAGTATTTT. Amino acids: CSVEAGLYKSDTQYF.